This TCR beta chain derives from a study of cytomegalovirus exposure and HLA in healthy donors. Whole-study context: Samples from HLA-typed donors yielded about 80 million unique TCRs in an early data release.

Overall study findings and caveats: Most TCR sequences were seen very rarely across donors, but some public TCRs occurred in many. The investigators catalogued 150 or so TCR beta chains as cytomegalovirus-associated.

Trimming pared 2 bases from V and 0 bases from J, leaving 15 bases between. CDR3 length equals 17 residues. Germline loops: CDR1 SGHRS, CDR2 YFSETQ. The PCR was carried out with 60 Vbeta primers and 13 Jbeta primers. Libraries were prepared by immunoSEQ multiplex PCR; TCRdb keeps only in-frame clonotypes and omits some of them. The table lists about 150,000 clones, roughly 68% of them singletons, with about 10% in the top ten. To note about this clone: What it recognizes is unknown.

The V call is TRBV5-1, the J call TRBJ1-3; D is ambiguous. The specimen was PBMCs. This clonotype originated in a man aged 25 to 40 in good health and CMV-seropositive. The CDR3 coding sequence is TGCGCCAGCAGCTTCGGGGAGTTCCCGCCCTCTGGAAACACCATATATTTT. Protein product: CASSFGEFPPSGNTIYF.